These T cell receptor beta chains were read from a single sample in a study of blood T cell repertoires in COVID-19. The repertoire was sequenced with immunoSEQ multiplex PCR; TCRdb's copy has only in-frame clones and lacks some. There are more than 250,000 clones in the sample; 75% to 90% occur only once, and 2.1% lies in the top ten. The sample was peripheral blood. These receptor sequences come from a woman aged 30 to 39 who had recovered from COVID-19. The CDR3 runs from the conserved cysteine through the conserved F or W. The D gene is left open where the match is weak. Size is stated for part of the rows, as once, few or many counts, or as a class when the clone is expanded.

V gene	D gene	clone size	J gene	CDR3 length	CDR3 protein	CDR3 DNA
TRBV29-1	TRBD2	NA	TRBJ2-7	12	CSVTSGTYEQYF	TGCAGCGTGACTAGCGGGACCTACGAGCAGTACTTC
TRBV29-1	NA	NA	TRBJ1-1	12	CSVVRGDTEAFF	TGCAGCGTTGTGCGGGGGGATACTGAAGCTTTCTTT
TRBV3-1/TRBV3-2	TRBD1	NA	TRBJ1-4	12	CASSQGTGVTFF	TGTGCCAGCAGCCAAGGGACAGGGGTCACGTTTTTT
TRBV5-1	NA	NA	TRBJ1-1	14	CASSFSGPDTEAFF	TGCGCCAGCAGCTTCTCAGGGCCCGACACTGAAGCTTTCTTT
TRBV7-9	TRBD2	NA	TRBJ2-1	17	CASSLVTWGLAGDEQFF	TGTGCCAGCAGCTTAGTCACATGGGGACTAGCGGGCGATGAGCAGTTCTTC
TRBV6-5	TRBD2	NA	TRBJ2-7	13	CATWRAGVTEQYF	TGTGCCACCTGGCGGGCGGGAGTCACCGAGCAGTACTTC
TRBV12-5	NA	NA	TRBJ2-3	18	CASGLVLGRGLSTDTQYF	TGTGCTAGTGGTTTGGTCTTGGGCAGGGGATTGAGCACAGATACGCAGTATTTT
TRBV9	TRBD1	NA	TRBJ2-7	15	CASSVGTGSSYEQYF	TGTGCCAGCAGCGTGGGGACAGGGAGCTCCTACGAGCAGTACTTC
TRBV25-1	NA	NA	TRBJ2-7	11	CASSDSYEQYF	TGTGCCAGTTCAGACTCCTACGAGCAGTACTTC
TRBV7-3	TRBD2	NA	TRBJ2-7	14	CASSPSPGGHEQYF	TGTGCCAGCAGCCCATCCCCGGGAGGCCACGAGCAGTACTTC
TRBV7-9	TRBD1	NA	TRBJ2-1	15	CASSFRDRVDNEQFF	TGTGCCAGCAGCTTCCGGGACAGGGTGGACAATGAGCAGTTCTTC
TRBV27	TRBD2	NA	TRBJ2-3	14	CASSSPGLGDTQYF	TGTGCCAGCAGTTCCCCGGGACTAGGAGATACGCAGTATTTT
TRBV6-5	NA	NA	TRBJ1-5	13	CASSYGGAQPQHF	TGTGCCAGCAGTTACGGGGGGGCTCAGCCCCAGCATTTT
TRBV28	NA	NA	TRBJ2-7	12	CASGEAGSVQYF	TGTGCCAGCGGGGAGGCCGGGAGTGTGCAGTACTTC
TRBV21-1	NA	NA	TRBJ2-7	18	CASPCEALGAKYSYEQYF	TGTGCCAGCCCTTGCGAGGCTTTAGGGGCGAAATATTCCTACGAGCAGTACTTC
TRBV5-8	NA	once	TRBJ1-2	15	CASSGVWGVSYGYTF	TGTGCCAGCAGCGGGGTCTGGGGGGTTTCCTATGGCTACACCTTC
TRBV19	NA	NA	TRBJ2-2	15	CASSTPGENTGELFF	TGTGCCAGTAGTACTCCCGGGGAGAACACCGGGGAGCTGTTTTTT
TRBV30	NA	NA	TRBJ1-1	14	CAWSARGWNTEAFF	TGTGCCTGGAGTGCGCGGGGATGGAACACTGAAGCTTTCTTT
TRBV29-1	TRBD2	once	TRBJ2-1	14	CSVGARGGRNEQFF	TGCAGCGTTGGGGCGCGGGGGGGGCGGAATGAGCAGTTCTTC
TRBV6-1	TRBD1	NA	TRBJ1-2	17	CASSDETGGWGIYGYTF	TGTGCCAGCAGTGATGAGACAGGGGGATGGGGGATATATGGCTACACCTTC
TRBV5-8	NA	NA	TRBJ2-3	16	CASSLGTGSLRDAQYF	TGTGCCAGCAGCTTGGGAACAGGGTCCCTACGTGATGCGCAGTATTTT
TRBV6-5	NA	NA	TRBJ1-6	14	CASSYEGSNSPLHF	TGTGCCAGCAGTTACGAAGGGAGTAATTCACCCCTCCACTTT
TRBV18	NA	NA	TRBJ2-1	15	CASSPQPGGSNEQFF	TGTGCCAGCTCACCACAGCCCGGGGGTAGCAATGAGCAGTTCTTC
TRBV6-5	NA	NA	TRBJ2-1	13	CASSYSTAGEQFF	TGTGCCAGCAGTTACTCGACGGCGGGCGAGCAGTTCTTC
TRBV2	TRBD1	NA	TRBJ1-3	16	CASSGVRGISGNTIYF	TGTGCCAGCAGTGGTGTCAGGGGGATCTCTGGAAACACCATATATTTT
TRBV24-1	TRBD1	NA	TRBJ1-5	19	CATLKERTGQLFNNQPQHF	TGTGCCACTCTTAAGGAGAGGACAGGACAGTTATTTAACAATCAGCCCCAGCATTTT
TRBV4-2	TRBD2	NA	TRBJ2-5	16	CASSQGTSGGGETQYF	TGTGCCAGCAGCCAAGGGACTAGCGGGGGGGGAGAGACCCAGTACTTC
TRBV30	NA	NA	TRBJ1-1	12	CAWNPLGAEAFF	TGTGCCTGGAATCCGCTGGGAGCGGAAGCTTTCTTT